The rows below give T cell receptor beta chains drawn from one sample of a study of patients and donors after allogeneic stem cell transplantation. TCRdb independently ran MiXCR on the RT-PCR reads; one entry per CDR3 protein. The table shows about 960,000 distinct CDR3 sequences, with roughly 18% occurring only once. The sample taken for sequencing was blood, either unsorted or a sorted T cell fraction (not recorded which). The receptors here all came from a human donor who was either an allogeneic HSCT recipient or a stem cell or donor lymphocyte infusion donor (not recorded which). It is not recorded whose cells these are; they may come from a transplant donor. Both conserved end residues are part of each CDR3. The order of the fields is D gene, J gene, V gene, clone size, CDR3 protein, CDR3 DNA. A D gene is named only where the DNA matches it firmly. Part of the rows lack a size; the others show once, few, many or a class for expanded clones.

- | TRBJ2-1 | TRBV5-8 | few | CASSLYRYNEQFF | TGTGCCAGCAGCTTGTACCGATACAATGAGCAGTTCTTC
TRBD2 | TRBJ2-3 | TRBV7-6 | few | CASSFPLAAYSTDTQYF | TGTGCCAGCAGCTTCCCGCTAGCGGCGTATAGCACAGATACGCAGTATTTT
TRBD1 | TRBJ1-1 | TRBV29-1 | few | CSPWDREAFF | TGCAGCCCTTGGGACAGGGAAGCTTTCTTT
- | TRBJ2-5 | TRBV25-1 | - | CASSELRETQYF | TGTGCCAGCAGTGAATTAAGAGAGACCCAGTACTTC
- | TRBJ2-4 | TRBV11-2 | - | CASSLSHRVVLENIQYF | TGTGCCAGCAGCTTAAGTCACAGGGTAGTTTTGGAAAACATTCAGTACTTC
TRBD1 | TRBJ2-7 | TRBV13 | - | CASSARGQTSYEQYF | TGTGCCAGCAGCGCTCGGGGACAGACATCCTACGAGCAGTACTTC
- | TRBJ2-2 | TRBV4-2 | - | CASSQAIGLTGELFF | TGTGCCAGCAGCCAAGCGATAGGTTTAACCGGGGAGCTGTTTTTT
- | TRBJ2-5 | TRBV7-9 | few | CASSLVDSRGGKTQYF | TGTGCCAGCAGCTTAGTGGACTCCAGGGGGGGGAAGACCCAGTACTTC
- | TRBJ2-5 | TRBV2 | few | CASSSRMKYQETQYF | TGTGCCAGCAGTAGTCGAATGAAGTACCAAGAGACCCAGTACTTC
- | TRBJ1-1 | TRBV27 | - | CASRTGFWTEAFF | TGTGCCAGCAGAACAGGGTTTTGGACTGAAGCTTTCTTT
TRBD2 | TRBJ2-5 | TRBV4-3 | few | CASSQEGTRSQETQYF | TGCGCCAGCAGCCAAGAAGGGACTAGATCACAAGAGACCCAGTACTTC
- | TRBJ2-7 | TRBV5-6 | few | CASSSPIESGYEQYF | TGTGCCAGCAGCTCGCCCATAGAGAGTGGCTACGAGCAGTACTTC
TRBD2 | TRBJ2-3 | TRBV4-2 | - | CASSPRTSGRKADTQYF | TGTGCCAGCAGCCCACGGACTAGCGGGAGGAAAGCAGATACGCAGTATTTT
- | TRBJ2-1 | TRBV2 | many | CASSGSGYNEQFF | TGTGCCAGCAGTGGTAGCGGTTACAATGAGCAGTTCTTC
- | TRBJ2-3 | TRBV5-1 | few | CASSSSWGAPTDTQYF | TGCGCCAGCAGCTCGTCGTGGGGGGCCCCCACAGATACGCAGTATTTT
- | TRBJ2-7 | TRBV4-1 | many | CASSFHGSYEQYF | TGCGCCAGCAGCTTCCACGGCTCCTACGAGCAGTACTTC
TRBD1 | TRBJ1-4 | TRBV28 | - | CASSFFLNTGGNNEKLFF | TGTGCCAGCAGTTTTTTCCTCAACACAGGGGGAAATAATGAAAAACTGTTTTTT
- | TRBJ1-4 | TRBV28 | - | CASSLSYEKLFF | TGTGCCAGCAGTTTATCTTACGAAAAACTGTTTTTT
- | TRBJ1-2 | TRBV15 | few | CATSRDLTGYGYTF | TGTGCCACCAGCAGAGATCTAACGGGCTATGGCTACACCTTC
- | TRBJ2-3 | TRBV7-9 | - | CASRPATEGLDTQYF | TGTGCCAGCAGGCCCGCCACAGAAGGGTTAGATACGCAGTATTTT
TRBD2 | TRBJ2-5 | TRBV27 | few | CASSSRTSVSETQYF | TGTGCCAGCAGTTCCAGGACTAGCGTATCAGAGACCCAGTACTTC
TRBD1 | TRBJ2-5 | TRBV20-1 | - | CSAWWAGGRSRETQYF | TGCAGTGCTTGGTGGGCAGGGGGTCGGTCCCGGGAGACCCAGTACTTC